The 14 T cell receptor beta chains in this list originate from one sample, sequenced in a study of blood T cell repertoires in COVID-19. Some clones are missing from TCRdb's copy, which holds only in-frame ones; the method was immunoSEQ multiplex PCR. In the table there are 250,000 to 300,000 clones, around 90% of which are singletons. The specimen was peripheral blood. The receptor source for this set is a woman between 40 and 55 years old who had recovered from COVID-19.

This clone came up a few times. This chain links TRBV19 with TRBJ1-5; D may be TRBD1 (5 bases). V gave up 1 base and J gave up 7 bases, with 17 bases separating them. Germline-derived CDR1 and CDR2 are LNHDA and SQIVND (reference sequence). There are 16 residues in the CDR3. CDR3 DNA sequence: TGTGCCAGTAGTATAGTGGGACGCCCGCGGGGCCAGCCCCAGCATTTT. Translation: CASSIVGRPRGQPQHF.

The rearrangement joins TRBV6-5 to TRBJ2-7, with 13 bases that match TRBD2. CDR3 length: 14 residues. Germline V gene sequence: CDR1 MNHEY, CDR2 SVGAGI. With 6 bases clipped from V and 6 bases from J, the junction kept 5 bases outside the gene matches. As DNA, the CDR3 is TGTGCCAGCAGCCAGACTAGCGGGAGGAGCGAGCAGTACTTC. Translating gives CASSQTSGRSEQYF.

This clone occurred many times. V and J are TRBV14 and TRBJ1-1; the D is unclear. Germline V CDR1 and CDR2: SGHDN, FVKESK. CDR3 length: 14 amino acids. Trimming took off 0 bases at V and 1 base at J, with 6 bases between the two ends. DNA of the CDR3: TGTGCCAGCAGCCAAGAATGGCCGAACACTGAAGCTTTCTTT. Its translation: CASSQEWPNTEAFF.

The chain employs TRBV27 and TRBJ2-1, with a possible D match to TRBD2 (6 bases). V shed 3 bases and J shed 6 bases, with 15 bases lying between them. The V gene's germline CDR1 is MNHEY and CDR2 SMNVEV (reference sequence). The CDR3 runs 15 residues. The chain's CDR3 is CASSFRLVGGNEQFF. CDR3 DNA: TGTGCCAGCAGTTTCAGACTAGTTGGGGGCAATGAGCAGTTCTTC.

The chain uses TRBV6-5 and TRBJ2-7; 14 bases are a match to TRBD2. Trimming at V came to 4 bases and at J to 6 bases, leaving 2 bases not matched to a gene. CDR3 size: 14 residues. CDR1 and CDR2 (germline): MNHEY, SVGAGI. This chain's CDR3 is CASSFGTSGSEQYF. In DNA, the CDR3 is TGTGCCAGCAGTTTCGGGACTAGCGGGAGCGAGCAGTACTTC.

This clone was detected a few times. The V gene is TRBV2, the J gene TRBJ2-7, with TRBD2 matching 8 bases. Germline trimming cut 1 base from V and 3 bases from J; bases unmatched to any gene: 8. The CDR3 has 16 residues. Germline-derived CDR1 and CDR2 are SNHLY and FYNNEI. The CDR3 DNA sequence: TGTGCCAGCAGTGAAGGGCGTGGCGGGAGGAGCTACGAGCAGTACGTC. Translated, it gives CASSEGRGGRSYEQYV.

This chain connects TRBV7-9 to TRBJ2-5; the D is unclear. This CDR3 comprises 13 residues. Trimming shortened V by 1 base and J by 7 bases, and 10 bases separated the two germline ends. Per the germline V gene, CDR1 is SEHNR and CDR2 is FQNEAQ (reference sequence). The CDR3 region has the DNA TGTGCCAGCAGCTTAGGGCCCCCGGGGACCCAGTACTTC. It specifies CASSLGPPGTQYF.

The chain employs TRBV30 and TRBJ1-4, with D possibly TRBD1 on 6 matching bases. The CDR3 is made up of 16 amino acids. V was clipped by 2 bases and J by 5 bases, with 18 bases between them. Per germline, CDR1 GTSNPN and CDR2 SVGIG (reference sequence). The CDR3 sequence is CAWSPGPRGGNEKLFF. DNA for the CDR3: TGTGCCTGGAGTCCGGGCCCCCGGGGGGGCAATGAAAAACTGTTTTTT.

CDR3 sequence reads: CASSESRTASNQPQHF. The CDR3 DNA follows: TGTGCCAGCAGTGAATCTCGGACAGCCTCCAATCAGCCCCAGCATTTT. The chain links TRBV6-1 to TRBJ1-5; a possible D gene is TRBD1 (6 bases). The V end was cut by 2 bases, the J end by 3 bases, with 14 bases between. Germline V CDR1 and CDR2: MNHNS, SASEGT. The CDR3 loop spans 16 amino acids.

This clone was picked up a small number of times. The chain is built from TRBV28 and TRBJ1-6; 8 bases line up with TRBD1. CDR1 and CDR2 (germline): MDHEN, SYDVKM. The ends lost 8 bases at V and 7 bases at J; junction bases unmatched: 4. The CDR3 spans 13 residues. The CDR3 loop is CASRQGSNSPLHF. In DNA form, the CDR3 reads TGTGCCAGCCGACAGGGGTCCAATTCACCCCTCCACTTT.

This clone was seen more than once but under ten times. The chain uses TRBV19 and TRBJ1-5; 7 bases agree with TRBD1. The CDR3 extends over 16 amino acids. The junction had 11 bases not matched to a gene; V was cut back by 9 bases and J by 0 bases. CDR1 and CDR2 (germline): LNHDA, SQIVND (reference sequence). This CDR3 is CASRGQPFYSNQPQHF. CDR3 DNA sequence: TGTGCCAGCCGGGGACAGCCCTTCTATAGCAATCAGCCCCAGCATTTT.

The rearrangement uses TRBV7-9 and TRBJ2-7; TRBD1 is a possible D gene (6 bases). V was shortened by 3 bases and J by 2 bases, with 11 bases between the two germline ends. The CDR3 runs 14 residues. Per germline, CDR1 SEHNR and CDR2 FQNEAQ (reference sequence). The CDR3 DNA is TGTGCCAGCAGCTTCGGCAGGGGACCCTACGAGCAGTACTTC. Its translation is CASSFGRGPYEQYF.

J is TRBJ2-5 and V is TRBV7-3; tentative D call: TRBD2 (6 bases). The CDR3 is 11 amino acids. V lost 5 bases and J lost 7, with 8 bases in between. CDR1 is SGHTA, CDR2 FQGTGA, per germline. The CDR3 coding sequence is TGTGCCAGCAGCATCGGGGGGACCCAGTACTTC. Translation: CASSIGGTQYF.

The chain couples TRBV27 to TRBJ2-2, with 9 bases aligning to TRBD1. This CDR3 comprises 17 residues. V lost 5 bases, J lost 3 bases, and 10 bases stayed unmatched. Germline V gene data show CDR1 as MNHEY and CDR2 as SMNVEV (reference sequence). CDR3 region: CASSAGQGHFYTGELFF. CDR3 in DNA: TGTGCCAGCAGTGCGGGACAGGGACACTTTTACACCGGGGAGCTGTTTTTT.